This entry is about one T cell receptor beta chain. Its antigen is not known. The CDR3 totals 20 residues. Germline V lookup: CDR1 SGHAT, CDR2 FQNNGV. Trimming took 1 base from V and 0 from J; bases not matched to a gene: 15. TCRdb re-analysed the reads in MiXCR, keeping a single row per CDR3 protein. This sample has about 34,000 distinct CDR3 sequences, with about 50% found just once. The sample is drawn from a study of T cell repertoires in cytomegalovirus infection. As for the study in general: As its CMV epitopes, the study selected recently identified HLA-C-restricted and well-studied HLA-B-restricted targets.

Study-level results: People with CMV and the relevant HLA were identified by cumulative public TCR beta family frequency. HLA-C-restricted, CMV-specific TCR beta clonotypes were dominant ex vivo.

The J gene is TRBJ1-2, the V gene TRBV11-2; the match to TRBD1 covers 9 bases. Sample: CD8+ T cells from cultured PBMCs, taken from culture after CMV antigen stimulation. This receptor was obtained from a human donor in good health (CMV status not recorded). Some clones in this sample may be carry-over from other donors' samples. The CDR3 DNA reads as TGTGCCAGCAGCTTAGGCCCGCCGGGACAGGGTTTCGATTCTAACTATGGCTACACCTTC. This translates into CASSLGPPGQGFDSNYGYTF.